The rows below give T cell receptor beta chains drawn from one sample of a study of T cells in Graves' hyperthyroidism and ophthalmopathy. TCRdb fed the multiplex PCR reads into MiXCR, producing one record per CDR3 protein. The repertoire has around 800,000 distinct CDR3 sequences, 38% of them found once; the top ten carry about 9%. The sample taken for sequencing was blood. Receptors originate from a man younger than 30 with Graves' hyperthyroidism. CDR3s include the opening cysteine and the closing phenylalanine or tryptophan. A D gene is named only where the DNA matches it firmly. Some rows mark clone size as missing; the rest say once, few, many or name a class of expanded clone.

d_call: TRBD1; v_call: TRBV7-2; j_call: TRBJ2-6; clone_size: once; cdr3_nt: TGCGCCAGCAGCCAGACAGGGTTTGGGGCCAACGTCCTGACTTTC; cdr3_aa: CASSQTGFGANVLTF
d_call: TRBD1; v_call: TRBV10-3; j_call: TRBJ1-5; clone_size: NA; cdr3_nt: TGTGCCATCAGTCAGACAGGGGATTCGGGACGGACGGAGCATTTT; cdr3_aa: CAISQTGDSGRTEHF
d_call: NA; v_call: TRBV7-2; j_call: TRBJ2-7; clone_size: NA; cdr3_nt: TGCGCCAGCAGCCCGTACAGCTTCTACGAGCAGTACTTC; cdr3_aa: CASSPYSFYEQYF
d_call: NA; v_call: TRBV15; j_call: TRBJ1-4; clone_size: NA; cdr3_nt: TGTGCCACCAGCACCGAACCGGGACGGGGAAATGAAAAACTGTTTTTT; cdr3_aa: CATSTEPGRGNEKLFF
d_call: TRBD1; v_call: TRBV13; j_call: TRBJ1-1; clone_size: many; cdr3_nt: TGTGCCAGCAGCCAAGGGACAGGGGGCAACACTGAAGCTTTCTTT; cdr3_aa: CASSQGTGGNTEAFF
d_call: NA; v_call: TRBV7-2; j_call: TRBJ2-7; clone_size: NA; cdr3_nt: TGTGCCAGCAGCTATGGGGCAGGGCCGCTCGAGCAGTACTTC; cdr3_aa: CASSYGAGPLEQYF
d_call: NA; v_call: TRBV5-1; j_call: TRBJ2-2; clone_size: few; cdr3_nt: TGCGCCAGCAGCTTGCAGCGGCAGAACACCGGGGAGCTGTTTTTT; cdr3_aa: CASSLQRQNTGELFF
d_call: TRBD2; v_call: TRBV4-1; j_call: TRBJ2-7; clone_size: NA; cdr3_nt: TGCGCCAGCAGCCAACTAGCGGACTACGAGCAGTACTTC; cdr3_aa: CASSQLADYEQYF
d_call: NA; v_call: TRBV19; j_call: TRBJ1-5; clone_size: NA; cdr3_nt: TGTGCCAGTAGTATTTTGGGGGAGGCATCCAATCAGCCCCAGCATTTT; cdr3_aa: CASSILGEASNQPQHF
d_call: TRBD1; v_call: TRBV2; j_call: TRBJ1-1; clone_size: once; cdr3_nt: TGTGCCAGCAGTGTGGACAGGGGTTCGAACACTGAAGCTTTCTTT; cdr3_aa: CASSVDRGSNTEAFF
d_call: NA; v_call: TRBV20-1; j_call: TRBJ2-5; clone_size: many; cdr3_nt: TGCAGTGCTAGCCAGCGGGCGGGGGAGACCCAGTACTTC; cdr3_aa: CSASQRAGETQYF
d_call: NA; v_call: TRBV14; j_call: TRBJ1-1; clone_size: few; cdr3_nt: TGTGCCAGCAGCCAAGATAATCTAGCTTTCTTT; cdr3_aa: CASSQDNLAFF
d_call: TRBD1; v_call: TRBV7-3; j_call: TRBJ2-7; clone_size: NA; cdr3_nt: TGTGCCAGCAGCGTCGCCGGGACAGGGACCTCCTACGAGCAGTACTTC; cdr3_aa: CASSVAGTGTSYEQYF
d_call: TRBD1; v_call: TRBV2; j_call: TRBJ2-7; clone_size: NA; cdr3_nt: TGTGCCAGCAGCGAATACAGGGGGACAGGGGACGAGCAGTACTTC; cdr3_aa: CASSEYRGTGDEQYF
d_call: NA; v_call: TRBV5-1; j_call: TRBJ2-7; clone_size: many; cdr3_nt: TGCGCCAGCAGCTTGTCGACCACGTACGAGCAGTACTTC; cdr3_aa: CASSLSTTYEQYF
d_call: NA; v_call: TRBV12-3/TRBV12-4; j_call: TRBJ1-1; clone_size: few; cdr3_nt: TGTGCCAGCAGCCCCACAGGTACCGGCGCTTTCTTT; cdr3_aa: CASSPTGTGAFF
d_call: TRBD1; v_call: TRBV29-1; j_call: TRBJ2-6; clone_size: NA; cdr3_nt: TGCAGCGTTACGACAGGGGTCAACGTCCTGACTTTC; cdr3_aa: CSVTTGVNVLTF
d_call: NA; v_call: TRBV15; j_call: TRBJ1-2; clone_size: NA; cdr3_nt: TGTGCCACCAGCAGAGAAGACCCAGGTGGGGGATCGGACGGCTACACCTTC; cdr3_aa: CATSREDPGGGSDGYTF
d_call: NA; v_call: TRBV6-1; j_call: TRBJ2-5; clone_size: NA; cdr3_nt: TGTGCCAGCAGTGAAACTTACGGGTGGCGAGAGACCCAGTACTTC; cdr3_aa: CASSETYGWRETQYF
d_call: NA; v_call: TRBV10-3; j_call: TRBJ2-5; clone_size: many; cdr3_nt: TGTGCCACCAAAGTAAAACTCGAAGAGACCCAGTACTTC; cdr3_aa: CATKVKLEETQYF
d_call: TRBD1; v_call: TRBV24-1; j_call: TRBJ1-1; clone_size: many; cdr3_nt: TGTGCCACCAGTGGCCCCGGACAGGGGAACACTGAAGCTTTCTTT; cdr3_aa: CATSGPGQGNTEAFF
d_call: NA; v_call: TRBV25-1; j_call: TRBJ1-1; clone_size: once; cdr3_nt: TGTGCCAGCACCGAGGGCGGGACGGCGAACACTGAAGCTTTCTTT; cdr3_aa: CASTEGGTANTEAFF
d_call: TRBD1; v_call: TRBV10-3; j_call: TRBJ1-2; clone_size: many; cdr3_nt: TGTGCCATCAGCCGGACGGGACAGGGGCCTTACTATGGCTACACCTTC; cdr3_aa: CAISRTGQGPYYGYTF
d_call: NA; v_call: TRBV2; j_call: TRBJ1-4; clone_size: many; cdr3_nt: TGTGCCAGCAACCGGGACTGGAATGAAAAACTGTTTTTT; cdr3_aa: CASNRDWNEKLFF
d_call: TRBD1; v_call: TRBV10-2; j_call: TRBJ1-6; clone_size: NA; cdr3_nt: TGCGCCAGCAGAAGGGACAGGGGATCACCCCTCCACTTT; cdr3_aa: CASRRDRGSPLHF
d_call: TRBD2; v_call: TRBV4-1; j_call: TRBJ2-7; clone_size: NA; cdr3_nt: TGCGCCAGCAGCCAAGTGGCGGGAGGGCCGTACGAGCAGTACTTC; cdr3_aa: CASSQVAGGPYEQYF
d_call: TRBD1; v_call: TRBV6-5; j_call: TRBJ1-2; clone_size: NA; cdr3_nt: TGTGCCAGCAGTGCCCCAGGGGGCAGGTACACCTTC; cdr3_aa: CASSAPGGRYTF
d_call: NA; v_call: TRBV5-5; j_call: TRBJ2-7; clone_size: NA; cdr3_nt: TGTGCCAGCAGTCAGAACACGAACTCCTACGAGCAGTACTTC; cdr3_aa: CASSQNTNSYEQYF
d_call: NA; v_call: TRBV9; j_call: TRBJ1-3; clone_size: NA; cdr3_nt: TGTGCCAGCAGCGTAGTCCCTGGCCCTCGAGACACCATATATTTT; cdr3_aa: CASSVVPGPRDTIYF
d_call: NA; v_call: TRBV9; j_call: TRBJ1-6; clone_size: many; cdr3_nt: TGTGCCAGCAGCGTAGGAGATAATTCACCCCTCCACTTT; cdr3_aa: CASSVGDNSPLHF
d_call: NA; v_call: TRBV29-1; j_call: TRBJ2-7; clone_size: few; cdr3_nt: TGCAGCGTTTTTGGTGCGCTCTACGAGCAGTACTTC; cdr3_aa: CSVFGALYEQYF
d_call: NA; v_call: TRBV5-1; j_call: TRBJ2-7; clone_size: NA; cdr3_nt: TGCGCCAGCAGCCAGACGCCGGGTCGGGGCTACGAGCAGTACTTC; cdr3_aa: CASSQTPGRGYEQYF
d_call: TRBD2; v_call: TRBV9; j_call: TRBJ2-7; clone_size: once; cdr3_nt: TGTGCCAGCAGCGTAGGTCCTATAGCGGGCTCCTACGAGCAGTACTTC; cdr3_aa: CASSVGPIAGSYEQYF
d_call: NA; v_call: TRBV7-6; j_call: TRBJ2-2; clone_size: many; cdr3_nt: TGTGCCAGCAGCTTACAGGGGATCGGGGAGCTGTTTTTT; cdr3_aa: CASSLQGIGELFF
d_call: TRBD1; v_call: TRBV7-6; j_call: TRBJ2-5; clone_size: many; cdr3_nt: TGTGCCAGCAGGGGGGACAGGGAAGAGACCCAGTACTTC; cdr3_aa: CASRGDREETQYF
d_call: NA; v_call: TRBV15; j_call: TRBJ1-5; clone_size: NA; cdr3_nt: TGTGCCACCACCACCAACCGCGGCAATCAGCCCCAGCATTTT; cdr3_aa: CATTTNRGNQPQHF
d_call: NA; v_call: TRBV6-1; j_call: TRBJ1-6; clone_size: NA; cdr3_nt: TGTTCGGCTGTCGGCTCCTATAATTCACCCCTCCACTTT; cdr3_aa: CSAVGSYNSPLHF
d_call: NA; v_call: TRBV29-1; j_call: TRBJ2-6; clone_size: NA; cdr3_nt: TGCAGCGTTGAAGGGGGAGGGGCCAACGTCCTGACTTTC; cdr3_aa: CSVEGGGANVLTF
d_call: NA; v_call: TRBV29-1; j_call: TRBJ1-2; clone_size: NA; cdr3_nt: TGCAGCTTTGAGCAAGGGATTAACTATGGCTACACCTTC; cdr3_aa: CSFEQGINYGYTF
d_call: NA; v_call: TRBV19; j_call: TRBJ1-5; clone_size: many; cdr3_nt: TGTGCCAGTGAGGGGACGGTCACTCAGCCCCAGCATTTT; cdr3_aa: CASEGTVTQPQHF
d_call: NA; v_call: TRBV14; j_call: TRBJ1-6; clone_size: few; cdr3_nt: TGTGCCAGCAGCCAAGATCGTCCGGAGTATTCACCCCTCCACTTT; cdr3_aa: CASSQDRPEYSPLHF
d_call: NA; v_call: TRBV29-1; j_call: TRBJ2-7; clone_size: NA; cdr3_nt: TGCAGCTCGACGGTCTACGAGCAGTACTTC; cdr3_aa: CSSTVYEQYF
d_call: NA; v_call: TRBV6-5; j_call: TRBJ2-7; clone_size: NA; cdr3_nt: TGTGCCAGCAGTTTATTTCGGAATTACGAGCAGTACTTC; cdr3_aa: CASSLFRNYEQYF
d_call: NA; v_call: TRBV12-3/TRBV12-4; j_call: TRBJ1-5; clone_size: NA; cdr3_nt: TGTGCCAGCAGTTTTAAGGCCCTCGAAAATCAGCCCCAGCATTTT; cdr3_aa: CASSFKALENQPQHF
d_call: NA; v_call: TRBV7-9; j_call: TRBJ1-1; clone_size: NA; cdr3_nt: TGTGCCAGCAGCAACAGGGTCGGCACTGAAGCTTTCTTT; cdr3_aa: CASSNRVGTEAFF
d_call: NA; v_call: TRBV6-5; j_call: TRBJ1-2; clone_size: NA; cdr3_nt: TGTGCCAGCAGCAAGTGGACAGACGGGCAGGGCTACACCTTC; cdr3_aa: CASSKWTDGQGYTF
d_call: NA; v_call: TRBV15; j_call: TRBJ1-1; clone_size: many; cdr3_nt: TGTGCCACCAGCAGCGTTCGGGGGTACACTGAAGCTTTCTTT; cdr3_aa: CATSSVRGYTEAFF
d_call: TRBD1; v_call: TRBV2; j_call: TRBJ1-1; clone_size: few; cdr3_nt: TGTGCCAGCAGCCGGGACAGGGGGGCTTTCTTT; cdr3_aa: CASSRDRGAFF
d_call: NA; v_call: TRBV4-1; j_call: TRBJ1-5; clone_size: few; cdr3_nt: TGCGCCAGCAGCCCTTTGGCCCAGCAGCAGCCCCAGCATTTT; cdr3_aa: CASSPLAQQQPQHF
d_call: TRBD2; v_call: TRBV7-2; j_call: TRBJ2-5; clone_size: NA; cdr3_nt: TGTGCCAGCAGCTCGGGACTAGCGGCCGAAGAGACCCAGTACTTC; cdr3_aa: CASSSGLAAEETQYF